A single sample is the source of the 24 T cell receptor beta chains below, sequenced in a study of blood T cell repertoires in COVID-19. Only in-frame clones appear in the TCRdb table, and some are missing; sequencing was by immunoSEQ multiplex PCR. The sample carries over 90,000 clones, about 85% recorded once. Material for sequencing was peripheral blood. Source of these receptors: a man aged 50 or older with active COVID-19.

This sequence joins TRBV2 and TRBJ2-3; 9 nucleotides align to TRBD2. The CDR3 length is 15 residues. The germline V gene has CDR1 SNHLY and CDR2 FYNNEI. V gave up 2 bases and J gave up 4 bases; unmatched junction bases: 4. Here the CDR3 reads CASSERRGGSDTQYF. In nucleotides, the CDR3 is TGTGCCAGCAGTGAAAGGCGGGGGGGCTCAGATACGCAGTATTTT. Complete variable domain (other parts from reference TRBV2 and TRBJ2-3): EPEVTQTPSHQVTQMGQEVILRCVPISNHLYFYWYRQILGQKVEFLVSFYNNEISEKSEIFDDQFSVERPDGSNFTLKIRSTKLEDSAMYFCASSERRGGSDTQYFGPGTRLTVL.

This clone has just a few counts. This rearrangement joins TRBV19 to TRBJ1-1; D unresolved. Germline CDR1 and CDR2: LNHDA and SQIVND (reference sequence). The CDR3 consists of 13 residues. Trimming left V 3 bases short and J 0 bases short, with 5 bases between. The CDR3 region is CASSILVNTEAFF. In DNA, the CDR3 is TGTGCCAGTAGTATCCTCGTGAACACTGAAGCTTTCTTT.

This clone was seen a few times. For the CDR3, the DNA is TGTGCCAGCAGTCCTACCGGGACAGGGATGAGAAACACCATATATTTT. It translates to CASSPTGTGMRNTIYF. The genes are TRBV9 and TRBJ1-3; 9 bases are shared with TRBD1. Trimming removed 5 bases from V and 5 bases from J; junction bases left unmatched: 11. The CDR3 totals 16 residues. CDR1 SGDLS and CDR2 YYNGEE come from the germline V gene.

This chain connects TRBV4-2 to TRBJ2-7; TRBD2 is a possible D gene (6 bases). V lost 0 bases and J lost 2, with 14 bases in between. Germline assignment: CDR1 LGHNA and CDR2 YNFKEQ. CDR3 length equals 16 residues. The DNA for the CDR3 is TGTGCCAGCAGCCAAGATTTAGGGACTTCGACCTACGAGCAGTACTTC. It codes for CASSQDLGTSTYEQYF.

This chain joins TRBV29-1 and TRBJ1-1; D ambiguous. The ends were cut back, 8 bases at V and 1 base at J, with 14 bases in the middle. This CDR3 is 13 amino acids long. CDR1 and CDR2 from the germline V gene are SQVTM and ANQGSEA. The CDR3 region is CSTRGGGNTEAFF. CDR3 nucleotides: TGCAGCACCCGGGGAGGAGGGAACACTGAAGCTTTCTTT.

In its sample, this clone was seen once. The V and J genes are TRBV29-1 and TRBJ1-2; 8 bases are a match to TRBD1. CDR1 is SQVTM, CDR2 ANQGSEA, per germline. The V and J ends lost 0 bases and 4 bases, in that order; junction bases with no gene match: 13. This CDR3 comprises 17 residues. The CDR3 nucleotides read TGCAGCGTTGAAGATCGCTTTAAGGGTGACAGGGGCTATGGCTACACCTTC. Amino acid sequence: CSVEDRFKGDRGYGYTF.

The CDR3, as DNA: TGTGCCAGCACCAAGAGGCTAGCGGACGAGCAGTACTTC. Translating gives CASTKRLADEQYF. The chain combines TRBV7-2 with TRBJ2-7; TRBD2 matches 7 bases. V trimming: 7 bases; J trimming: 5 bases; junction bases outside the gene matches: 8. The CDR3 runs 13 residues. The V gene's germline CDR1 is SGHTA and CDR2 FQGNSA.

The chain combines TRBV7-9 with TRBJ1-1; D is possibly TRBD1 (5 bases). The CDR3 sequence is 14 residues long. The germline gives CDR1 SEHNR, CDR2 FQNEAQ (reference sequence). Trimming took 5 bases from V and 10 from J, leaving 20 bases between them. CDR3 region: CASSEIGDPSGAFF. The CDR3 nucleotides are TGTGCCAGCAGCGAAATAGGGGATCCCTCGGGAGCTTTCTTT.

The genes are TRBV15 and TRBJ1-2, with a tentative D call TRBD1 (5 bases). In germline, CDR1 is LNHNV, CDR2 YYDKDF (reference sequence). V was clipped by 0 bases and J by 8 bases, with 13 bases between them. There are 14 residues in the CDR3. DNA for the CDR3: TGTGCCACCAGCAGAGATCGAATTGGGGCCGGCTACACCTTC. Amino acid sequence: CATSRDRIGAGYTF.

The V gene is TRBV5-1, the J gene TRBJ2-5, with a possible D match to TRBD2 (6 bases). The germline V gene encodes CDR1 SGHRS and CDR2 YFSETQ. V was clipped by 0 bases and J by 7 bases, with 13 bases between them. The length of the CDR3 is 14 residues. CDR3 sequence (DNA): TGCGCCAGCAGCTTGGATCGGAGGGGTGGGACCCAGTACTTC. Amino acid sequence: CASSLDRRGGTQYF.

This clone was seen at least ten times. This chain links TRBV19 with TRBJ1-2, with TRBD1 as a possible D gene (5 bases). In germline, CDR1 is LNHDA, CDR2 SQIVND (reference sequence). CDR3 length: 12 residues. Deletions cut 7 bases from V and 5 bases from J, with 11 bases between. For the CDR3, the DNA is TGTGCCAGTAAACGGGACTTATATGGCTACACCTTC. This translates into CASKRDLYGYTF.

This chain links TRBV18 with TRBJ1-3, with D unclear. The V end was cut by 2 bases, the J end by 0 bases, with 8 bases between. The CDR3 runs to 15 residues. Germline V lookup: CDR1 KGHSH, CDR2 LQKENI. The CDR3 spells CASSPYRDSGNTIYF. CDR3 DNA: TGTGCCAGCTCACCATACAGAGACTCTGGAAACACCATATATTTT. Drawing the rest from reference TRBV18 and TRBJ1-3, the complete variable domain is NAGVMQNPRHLVRRRGQEARLRCSPMKGHSHVYWYRQLPEEGLKFMVYLQKENIIDESGMPKERFSAEFPKEGPSILRIQQVVRGDSAAYFCASSPYRDSGNTIYFGEGSWLTVV.

V and J are TRBV7-8 and TRBJ2-2; 7 positions agree with TRBD1. The CDR3 has 15 residues. The germline V gene has CDR1 SGHVS and CDR2 FQNEAQ. J lost 7 bases, V lost 3 bases, and 8 bases had no gene match. For the CDR3, the DNA is TGTGCCAGCAGCTTCAGGGGGTTCAAAGGCGGGGAGCTGTTTTTT. Translated: CASSFRGFKGGELFF.

The chain employs TRBV7-9 and TRBJ2-5; 8 bases agree with TRBD2. Germline V lookup: CDR1 SEHNR, CDR2 FQNEAQ (reference sequence). The V gene end was trimmed by 5 bases and the J gene end by 4 bases; junction bases not matched to a gene: 9. The CDR3 contains 15 residues. The CDR3 sequence: CASSLLGTSTETQYF. The DNA for the CDR3 is TGTGCCAGCAGCCTCCTGGGGACTAGTACAGAGACCCAGTACTTC.

The chain joins TRBV6-4 to TRBJ1-6; no definite D call. The CDR3 extends over 16 amino acids. V was clipped by 0 bases and J by 6 bases, with 12 bases between them. Germline V gene data show CDR1 as MRHNA and CDR2 as SNTAGT. CDR3 sequence: CASSDSYGSLNSPLHF. In nucleotides, the CDR3 is TGTGCCAGCAGTGACTCATACGGTTCCCTTAATTCACCCCTCCACTTT.

The rearrangement uses TRBV10-3 and TRBJ1-5; TRBD1 matches 7 bases. Germline V lookup: CDR1 ENHRY, CDR2 SYGVKD. The length of the CDR3 is 12 residues. Unmatched junction bases numbered 4, after V lost 11 bases and J lost 3 bases. The CDR3 bases are TGTGCCGGCGGACAGGCCAATCAGCCCCAGCATTTT. This gives the protein CAGGQANQPQHF.

This chain joins TRBV19 and TRBJ1-4; the D is unclear. V lost 6 bases and J lost 5, with 13 bases in between. CDR1 LNHDA and CDR2 SQIVND come from the germline V gene (reference sequence). The CDR3 has 14 amino acids. The CDR3 reads CASSRVGPNEKLFF. In nucleotides, the CDR3 is TGTGCCAGTAGCCGTGTTGGGCCAAATGAAAAACTGTTTTTT.

The gene calls are TRBV14 and TRBJ2-3, with D possibly matching TRBD2 (6 bases). The germline V gene encodes CDR1 SGHDN and CDR2 FVKESK. Trimming removed 6 bases from V and 6 bases from J, with 16 bases in between. This CDR3 has 14 residues. The CDR3 DNA follows: TGTGCCAGCAGAGCAGCATTAGCGGCGGATACGCAGTATTTT. Amino acid sequence: CASRAALAADTQYF.

This chain links TRBV20-1 with TRBJ2-5; D gene ambiguous. V was clipped by 3 bases and J by 1 base, with 9 bases between them. Germline lookup yields CDR1 DFQATT and CDR2 SNEGSKA (reference sequence). The CDR3 length is 13 residues. Here the CDR3 DNA reads TGCAGTGCTAGTCGAGTGATCCAAGAGACCCAGTACTTC. As protein: CSASRVIQETQYF.

V usage is TRBV6-5 and J usage is TRBJ2-3; a possible D gene is TRBD2 (6 bases). V was trimmed by 6 bases and J by 6 bases, leaving 13 bases between them. In germline, CDR1 is MNHEY, CDR2 SVGAGI. The CDR3 is 13 amino acids. The CDR3 loop is CASRGWAGDTQYF. The DNA of the CDR3 is TGTGCCAGCAGGGGGTGGGCGGGGGATACGCAGTATTTT.

The gene calls are TRBV18 and TRBJ1-1, with a weak D call TRBD1 (5 bases). Trimming removed 3 bases from V and 1 base from J, with 9 bases in between. The germline gives CDR1 KGHSH, CDR2 LQKENI. The CDR3 runs 14 residues. CDR3 nucleotide sequence: TGTGCCAGCTCACCGTACACAGGGAACACTGAAGCTTTCTTT. Translating it yields CASSPYTGNTEAFF.

The chain uses TRBV27 and TRBJ2-1; 7 nucleotides line up with TRBD1. Germline trimming cut 6 bases from V and 3 bases from J; bases unmatched to any gene: 8. The CDR3 spans 15 residues. In germline, CDR1 is MNHEY, CDR2 SMNVEV (reference sequence). The CDR3 nucleotides are TGTGCCAGCAGGGAGACAGGGTATGGCTACAATGAGCAGTTCTTC. It is translated as CASRETGYGYNEQFF.

The chain carries TRBV5-6 and TRBJ2-4; TRBD2 matches at 7 bases. Trimming removed 4 bases from V and 5 bases from J; junction bases left unmatched: 6. This CDR3 has 14 amino acids. Germline V gene lookup returns CDR1 SGHDT and CDR2 YYEEEE. The CDR3 region is CASSERGGENIQYF. The CDR3 region has the DNA TGTGCCAGCAGCGAGCGCGGGGGAGAAAACATTCAGTACTTC.

V gene TRBV19 combines with J gene TRBJ2-2, with D possibly being TRBD1 (6 bases). Germline CDR1 LNHDA, CDR2 SQIVND (reference sequence). Trimming took 5 bases from V and 2 from J, leaving 18 bases between them. CDR3 length: 17 amino acids. The CDR3 is CASSEPGHRLNTGELFF. The CDR3 DNA follows: TGTGCCAGTAGTGAACCGGGACACAGATTAAACACCGGGGAGCTGTTTTTT.